This paragraph reports one T cell receptor (beta chain). Its antigen is not identified. The sample belongs to a study of liver allograft versus peripheral blood T cells. Study background: Repertoires of T cell receptors in transplanted livers were compared with recipients' peripheral blood repertoires. General study points: Peripheral blood reportedly held T cell receptor repertoires that differed from those inside liver allografts.

TCRdb used MiXCR to reprocess the reads, holding one entry per CDR3 protein. The data contain 10,000 or so distinct CDR3 sequences, around 20% of them singletons. V was clipped by 5 bases and J by 0 bases; unmatched bases: 6. Germline V gene sequence: CDR1 DFQATT, CDR2 SNEGSKA (reference sequence). There are 15 residues in the CDR3. This chain connects TRBV20-1 to TRBJ1-4; TRBD1 agrees at 7 bases. The origin of this receptor is a human patient who had a liver transplant. The T cells may come from the graft donor. The CDR3 DNA reads as TGCAGTGCTCCGGGACAGCCATCAACTAATGAAAAACTGTTTTTT. Translation gives CSAPGQPSTNEKLFF.